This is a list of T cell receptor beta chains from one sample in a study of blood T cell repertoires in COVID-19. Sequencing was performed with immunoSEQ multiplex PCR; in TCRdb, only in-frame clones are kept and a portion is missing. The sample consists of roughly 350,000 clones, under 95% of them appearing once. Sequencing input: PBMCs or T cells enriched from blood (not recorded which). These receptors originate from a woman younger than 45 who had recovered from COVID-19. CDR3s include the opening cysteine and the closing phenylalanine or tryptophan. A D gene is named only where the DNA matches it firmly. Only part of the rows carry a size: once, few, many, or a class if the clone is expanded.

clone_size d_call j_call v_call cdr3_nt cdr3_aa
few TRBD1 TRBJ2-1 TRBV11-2 TGTGCCAGCAGCTTATTGGCCAGGGGGAATGAGCAGTTCTTC CASSLLARGNEQFF
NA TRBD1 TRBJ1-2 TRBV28 TGTGCCAGCCGGGACAGGTCCCTCTATGGCTACACCTTC CASRDRSLYGYTF
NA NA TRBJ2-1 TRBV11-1 TGTGCCAGCAGCCCCAGGCAGGGAGGAGAGCAGTTCTTC CASSPRQGGEQFF
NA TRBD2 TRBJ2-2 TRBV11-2 TGTGCCAGCAGCTTACTAATCGCGGGAGACCGTGGAGCTGTTTTT CASSLLIAGDRGAVF
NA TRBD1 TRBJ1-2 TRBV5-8 TGTGCCAGCAGCCGAGGACAGGGGCGAGGACCCGGCTACACCTTC CASSRGQGRGPGYTF
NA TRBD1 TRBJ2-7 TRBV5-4 TGTGCCAGCAGCTTGAGTTACGGGACAGGGAGCTCCTACGAGCAGTACTTC CASSLSYGTGSSYEQYF
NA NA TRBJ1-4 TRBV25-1 TGTGCCAGCAGCCCGGGACAAGTAGTGTCATGGGCTAATGAAAAACTGTTTTTT CASSPGQVVSWANEKLFF
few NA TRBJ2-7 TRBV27 TGTGCCAGCGCCCCCTCCGGCGGGTCCTACGAGCAGTACTTC CASAPSGGSYEQYF
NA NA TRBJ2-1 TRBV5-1 TGCGCCAGCAGCGTCCTAGCGTCGATGTCCTACAATGAGCAGTTCTTC CASSVLASMSYNEQFF
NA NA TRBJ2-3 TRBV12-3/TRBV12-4 TGTGCCAGCAGCCAACTTACCATCGATACGCAGTATTTT CASSQLTIDTQYF
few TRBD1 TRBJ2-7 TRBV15 TGTGCCACCAGCAGGGGATCACAGGGGGGCTACGAGCAGTACTTC CATSRGSQGGYEQYF
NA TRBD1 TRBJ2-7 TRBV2 TGTGCCAGCAGTGAAGGGGCCTCGGCAGGGGGTCTCTACGAGCAGTACTTC CASSEGASAGGLYEQYF
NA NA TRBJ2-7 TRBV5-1 TGCGCCAGCAGCTTGGCTGGGAGCCCCTACGAGCAGTACTTC CASSLAGSPYEQYF
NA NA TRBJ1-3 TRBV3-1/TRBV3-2 TGTGCCAGCAGTCCCGGGGGCTCTGGAAACACCATATATTTT CASSPGGSGNTIYF
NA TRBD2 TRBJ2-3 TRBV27 TGTGCCAGCAGTCCACGGGAGGGGGGCGATACGCAGTATTTT CASSPREGGDTQYF
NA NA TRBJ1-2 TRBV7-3 TGTGCCAGCAGCCCGGGAGGGGGAGAAGGCTACACCTTC CASSPGGGEGYTF
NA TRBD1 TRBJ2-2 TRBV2 TGTGCCAGCACAGACAGGGCAGGAGACACCGGGGAGCTGTTTTTT CASTDRAGDTGELFF
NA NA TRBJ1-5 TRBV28 TGTGCCAGCAGGAGGGATAGCAATCAGCCCCAGCATTTT CASRRDSNQPQHF
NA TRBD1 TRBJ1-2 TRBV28 TGTGCCAGCAGTCCCCCCGGGACAGGGAACTATGGCTACACCTTC CASSPPGTGNYGYTF
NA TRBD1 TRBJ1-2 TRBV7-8 TGTGCCAGCAGCCGGGACAGGGAAAATGGCTACACCTTC CASSRDRENGYTF
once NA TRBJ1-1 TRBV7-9 TGTGCCAGCACCCCGTCCTGGCGGGACACTGAAGCTTTCTTT CASTPSWRDTEAFF
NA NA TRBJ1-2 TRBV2 TGTGCCAGCAGTGATATAGCCTATGGCTACACCTTC CASSDIAYGYTF
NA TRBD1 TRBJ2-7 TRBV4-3 TGCGCCAGCAGCCATTCGACAGGGGTAGGCGAGCAGTACTTC CASSHSTGVGEQYF
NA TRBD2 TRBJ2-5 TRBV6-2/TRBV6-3 TGTGCCAGCAGTTACTCGAAGGTTAGCGGGAGAACCCAGTACTTC CASSYSKVSGRTQYF
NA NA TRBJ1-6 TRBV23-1 TGCGCCAGCAACCCATTAGAACCGCCTAATTCACCCCTCCACTTT CASNPLEPPNSPLHF
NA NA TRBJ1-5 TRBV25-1 TGTGCCAGCTCTACCAGGGGAAATCAGCCCCAGCATTTT CASSTRGNQPQHF
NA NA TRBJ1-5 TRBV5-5 TGTGCCAGCAGCCTACGACAGACGAGCAATCAGCCCCAGCATTTT CASSLRQTSNQPQHF
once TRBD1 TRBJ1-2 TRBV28 TGTGCCAGCAGCCTAGGGACAGGGCTTTATCATGGCTACACCTTC CASSLGTGLYHGYTF
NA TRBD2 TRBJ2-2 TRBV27 TGTGCCAGCAGTTTATCCCCAGCGGGAGGGGGGACCGGGGAGCTGTTTTTT CASSLSPAGGGTGELFF
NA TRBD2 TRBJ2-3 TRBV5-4 TGTGCCAGCAGTTTTAGCGGGGGGGCAACAGATACGCAGTATTTT CASSFSGGATDTQYF
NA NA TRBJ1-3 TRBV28 TGTGCCAGCAGACAATACAGGGTAACGGCTGGAAACACCATATATTTT CASRQYRVTAGNTIYF
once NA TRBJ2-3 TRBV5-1 TGCGCCAGCAGCTTAGGAGCGGTCACAGATACGCAGTATTTT CASSLGAVTDTQYF
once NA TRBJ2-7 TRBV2 TGTGCCAGCTCTTACTATTTATACGAGCAGTACTTC CASSYYLYEQYF
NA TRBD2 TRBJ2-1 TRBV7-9 TGTGCCAGCAGCCTGACTAGCGGGGGCTACAATGAGCAGTTCTTC CASSLTSGGYNEQFF
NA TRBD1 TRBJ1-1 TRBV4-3 TGCGCCAGCAGACAGGGGGCTGATCTGACTGAAGCTTTCTTT CASRQGADLTEAFF
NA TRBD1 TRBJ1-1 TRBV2 TGTGCCAGCAGTGAAAGGGACAGGGTGGGGAGGGCTGAAGCTTTCTTT CASSERDRVGRAEAFF
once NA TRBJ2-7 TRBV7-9 TGTGCCAGCAGCTTAGCGTCTTGGACCGACGGGACCTACGAGCAGTACTTC CASSLASWTDGTYEQYF
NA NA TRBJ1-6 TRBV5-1 TGCGCCAGCAGCTACGGAGGAGACGTTAATTCACCCCTCCACTTT CASSYGGDVNSPLHF
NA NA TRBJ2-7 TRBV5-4 TGTGCCAGCAGCTTGGGGTCTACCGAGCAGTACTTC CASSLGSTEQYF
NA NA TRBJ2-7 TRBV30 TGTGCCTGGAGTGTACATCTTTACGAGCAGTACTTC CAWSVHLYEQYF
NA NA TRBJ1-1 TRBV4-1 TGCGCCAGCAGCACCCAATATAGGAACACTGAAGCTTTCTTT CASSTQYRNTEAFF
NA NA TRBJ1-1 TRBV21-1 TGTGCCAGCAGCAAAAAGGGGCCCGGACATAACACTGAAGCTTTCTTT CASSKKGPGHNTEAFF
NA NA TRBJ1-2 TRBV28 TGTGCCAGCAGTTTGCGCAACTATGGCTACACCTTC CASSLRNYGYTF
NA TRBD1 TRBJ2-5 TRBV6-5 TGTGCCAGCAGTTACGCCCGGACAGGGGGAAGAGAGACCCAGTACTTC CASSYARTGGRETQYF
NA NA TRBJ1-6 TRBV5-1 TGCGCCAGCAGCTTGAAATTGGACAGATCATCGGCCCTCCACTTT CASSLKLDRSSALHF